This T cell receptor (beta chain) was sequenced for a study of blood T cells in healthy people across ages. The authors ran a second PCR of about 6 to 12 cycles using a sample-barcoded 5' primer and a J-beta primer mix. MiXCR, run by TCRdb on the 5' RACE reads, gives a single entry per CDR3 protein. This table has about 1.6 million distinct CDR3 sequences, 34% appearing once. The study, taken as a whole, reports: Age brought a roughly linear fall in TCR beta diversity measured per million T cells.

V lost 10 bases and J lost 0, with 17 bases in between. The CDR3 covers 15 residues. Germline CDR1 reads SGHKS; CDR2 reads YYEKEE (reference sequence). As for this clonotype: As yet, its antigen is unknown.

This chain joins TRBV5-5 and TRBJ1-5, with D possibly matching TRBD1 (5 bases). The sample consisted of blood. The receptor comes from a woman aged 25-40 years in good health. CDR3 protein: CAGTWGLYSNQPQHF. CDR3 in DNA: TGTGCCGGCACCTGGGGACTCTATAGCAATCAGCCCCAGCATTTT.